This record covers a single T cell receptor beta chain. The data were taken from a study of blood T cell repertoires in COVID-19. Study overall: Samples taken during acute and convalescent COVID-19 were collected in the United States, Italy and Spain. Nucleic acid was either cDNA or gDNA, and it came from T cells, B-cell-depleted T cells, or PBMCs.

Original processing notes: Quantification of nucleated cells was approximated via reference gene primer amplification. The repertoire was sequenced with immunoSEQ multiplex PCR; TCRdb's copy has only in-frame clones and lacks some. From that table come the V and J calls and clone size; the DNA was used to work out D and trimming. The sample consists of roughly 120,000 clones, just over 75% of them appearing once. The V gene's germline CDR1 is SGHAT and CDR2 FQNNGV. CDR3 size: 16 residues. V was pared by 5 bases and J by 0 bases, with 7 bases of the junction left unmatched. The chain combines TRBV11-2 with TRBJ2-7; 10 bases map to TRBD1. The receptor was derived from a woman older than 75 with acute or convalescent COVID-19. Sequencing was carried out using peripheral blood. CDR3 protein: CASSLLGTGASYEQYF. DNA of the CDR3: TGTGCCAGCAGCCTGCTAGGGACAGGGGCCTCCTACGAGCAGTACTTC.